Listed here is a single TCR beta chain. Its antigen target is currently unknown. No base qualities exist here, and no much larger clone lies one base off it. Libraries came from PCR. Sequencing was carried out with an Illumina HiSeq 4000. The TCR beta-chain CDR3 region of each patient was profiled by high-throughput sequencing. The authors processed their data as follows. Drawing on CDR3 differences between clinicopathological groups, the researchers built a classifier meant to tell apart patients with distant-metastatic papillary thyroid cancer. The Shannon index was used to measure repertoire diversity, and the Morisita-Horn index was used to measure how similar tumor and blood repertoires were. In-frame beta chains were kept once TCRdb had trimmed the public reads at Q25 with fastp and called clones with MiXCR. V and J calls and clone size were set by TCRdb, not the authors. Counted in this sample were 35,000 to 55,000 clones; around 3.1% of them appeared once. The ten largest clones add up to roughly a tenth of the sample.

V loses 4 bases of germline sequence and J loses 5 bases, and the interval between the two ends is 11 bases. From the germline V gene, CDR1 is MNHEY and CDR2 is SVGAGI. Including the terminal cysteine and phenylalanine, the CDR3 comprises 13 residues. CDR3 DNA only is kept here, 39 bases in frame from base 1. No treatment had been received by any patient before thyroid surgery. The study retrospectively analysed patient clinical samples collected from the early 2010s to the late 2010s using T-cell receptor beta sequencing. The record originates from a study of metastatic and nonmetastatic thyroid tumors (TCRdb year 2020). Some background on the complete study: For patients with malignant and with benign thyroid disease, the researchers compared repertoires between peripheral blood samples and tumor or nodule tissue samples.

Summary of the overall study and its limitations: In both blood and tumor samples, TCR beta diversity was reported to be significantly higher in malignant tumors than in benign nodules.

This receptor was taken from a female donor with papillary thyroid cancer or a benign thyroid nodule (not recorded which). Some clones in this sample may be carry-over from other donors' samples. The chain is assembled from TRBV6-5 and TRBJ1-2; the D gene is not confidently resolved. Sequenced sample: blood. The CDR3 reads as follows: CASSFQAQYGYTF. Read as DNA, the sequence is TGTGCCAGCAGTTTTCAAGCCCAGTATGGCTACACCTTC.